The 3 T cell receptor beta chains given below trace back to one sample, sequenced in a study of blood T cell repertoires in COVID-19. The method was immunoSEQ multiplex PCR; TCRdb's version includes in-frame clones alone and lacks a portion of them. The sample lists 300,000 to 400,000 clones, 88% occurring once. Sequencing was done on a sample of peripheral blood. These receptors were taken from a woman aged 70-85 years with COVID-19, enrolled during active disease.

Concerning this clone: Other DNA sequences from this sample encode an identical CDR3 as well. This chain links TRBV5-1 with TRBJ1-1; tentative D call: TRBD1 (5 bases). The germline V gene has CDR1 SGHRS and CDR2 YFSETQ. V was clipped by 4 bases and J by 2 bases, with 12 bases between them. This CDR3 region has 14 residues. The CDR3 coding sequence is TGCGCCAGCAGCCCTAACACAGGTAACACTGAAGCTTTCTTT. This sequence encodes CASSPNTGNTEAFF.

This clone appeared many times. The chain combines TRBV11-2 with TRBJ1-2; 7 positions match TRBD1. This CDR3 has 16 amino acids. V trimming: 6 bases; J trimming: 7 bases; junction bases outside the gene matches: 17. Germline CDR1 reads SGHAT; CDR2 reads FQNNGV. The CDR3 nucleotides read TGTGCCAGCAGTCAACTCGGGTGGACAGGAATGGGTGGCTACACCTTC. This encodes CASSQLGWTGMGGYTF.

The genes are TRBV7-2 and TRBJ1-5; no clear D. The V gene lost 8 bases and the J gene lost 0 bases, with 8 bases spanning the gap. CDR1 and CDR2 from the germline V gene are SGHTA and FQGNSA. The CDR3 loop spans 13 amino acids. CDR3 DNA sequence: TGTGCCAGCTCCGGGGATAGCAATCAGCCCCAGCATTTT. Translated: CASSGDSNQPQHF.